Presented here are 8 T cell receptor beta chains from one specimen sequenced in a study of T cell therapy after organ transplantation. Profiled with immunoSEQ multiplex PCR; TCRdb holds only in-frame clones, not every one. The table shows 51,000 or so clones, with 94% occurring only once. Their antigens are not known. The sequenced sample was CD8+ T cells from blood, obtained before autologous CMV-specific T cell therapy. The receptors shown here come from a human patient who had received a solid organ transplant and had CMV disease.

V and J are TRBV6-5 and TRBJ2-5, with TRBD2 matching 7 bases. V lost 4 bases, J lost 5 bases, and 10 bases stayed unmatched. The CDR3 has 15 residues. Germline V CDR1 and CDR2: MNHEY, SVGAGI. The CDR3 bases are TGTGCCAGCAGTTGGAGCGGGAATCGGGGGGAGACCCAGTACTTC. It codes for CASSWSGNRGETQYF.

CDR3 in amino acids: CASSSEPVGRLNYGYTF. In DNA form, the CDR3 reads TGCGCCAGCAGCTCTGAGCCGGTGGGACGGTTGAACTATGGCTACACCTTC. The J gene is TRBJ1-2, the V gene TRBV5-1, with D perhaps TRBD1 (5 bases). V lost 3 bases and J 2 bases, leaving 20 bases between the germline ends. CDR1 and CDR2 (germline): SGHRS, YFSETQ. The CDR3 contains 17 residues.

The J gene is TRBJ2-2, the V gene TRBV7-7; the D gene is possibly TRBD2 (5 bases). The germline V gene has CDR1 SSHAT and CDR2 FNYEAQ (reference sequence). V was trimmed by 1 base and J by 5 bases, leaving 5 bases between them. This CDR3 contains 13 residues. The CDR3 DNA follows: TGTGCCAGCAGCTTAGGGAGGACCGGGGAGCTGTTTTTT. Amino acid sequence: CASSLGRTGELFF.

This clone was observed a single time. The genes are TRBV7-2 and TRBJ1-5; D might be TRBD1 (6 bases). This CDR3 is 16 amino acids long. From germline, CDR1 is SGHTA and CDR2 FQGNSA. V lost 1 base, J lost 4 bases, and 14 bases lay in between. The DNA of the CDR3 is TGTGCCAGCAGCTTAGTTCTGTCAGGGGCTAATCAGCCCCAGCATTTT. This gives the protein CASSLVLSGANQPQHF.

The chain combines TRBV7-2 with TRBJ2-5; 9 positions match TRBD2. Germline V gene sequence: CDR1 SGHTA, CDR2 FQGNSA. The CDR3 runs to 16 residues. V shed 4 bases and J 5 bases; nucleotides not matched to a gene: 11. The CDR3 nucleotides read TGTGCCAGCAGCTATAGCGGGAGTGGTTTTTCGGAGACCCAGTACTTC. It encodes CASSYSGSGFSETQYF.

The V gene is TRBV11-2, the J gene TRBJ2-2, with D possibly being TRBD1 (6 bases). There are 15 residues in the CDR3. The V gene lost 1 base and the J gene lost 4 bases, with 10 bases spanning the gap. CDR1 is SGHAT and CDR2 is FQNNGV in the germline V gene. The CDR3 DNA is TGTGCCAGCAGCTTAGCAGGGGTGGCCACCGGGGAGCTGTTTTTT. The encoded protein is CASSLAGVATGELFF.

This sequence joins TRBV10-3 and TRBJ1-1, with 8 bases matching TRBD1. The germline V gene encodes CDR1 ENHRY and CDR2 SYGVKD. The CDR3 length is 16 residues. V lost 0 bases to trimming and J lost 3 bases; unmatched junction nucleotides: 6. The CDR3 nucleotides read TGTGCCATCAGTGAGTCGGCAGGGGGCTTAGACACTGAAGCTTTCTTT. As protein: CAISESAGGLDTEAFF.

The sample holds one count of this clone. V and J are TRBV9 and TRBJ2-2; a possible D gene is TRBD1 (6 bases). Germline loops: CDR1 SGDLS, CDR2 YYNGEE. The CDR3 consists of 15 residues. V was pared by 2 bases and J by 3 bases, with 11 bases between. The CDR3 spells CASSVWGLDTGELFF. For the CDR3, the DNA is TGTGCCAGCAGCGTGTGGGGGCTGGACACCGGGGAGCTGTTTTTT.